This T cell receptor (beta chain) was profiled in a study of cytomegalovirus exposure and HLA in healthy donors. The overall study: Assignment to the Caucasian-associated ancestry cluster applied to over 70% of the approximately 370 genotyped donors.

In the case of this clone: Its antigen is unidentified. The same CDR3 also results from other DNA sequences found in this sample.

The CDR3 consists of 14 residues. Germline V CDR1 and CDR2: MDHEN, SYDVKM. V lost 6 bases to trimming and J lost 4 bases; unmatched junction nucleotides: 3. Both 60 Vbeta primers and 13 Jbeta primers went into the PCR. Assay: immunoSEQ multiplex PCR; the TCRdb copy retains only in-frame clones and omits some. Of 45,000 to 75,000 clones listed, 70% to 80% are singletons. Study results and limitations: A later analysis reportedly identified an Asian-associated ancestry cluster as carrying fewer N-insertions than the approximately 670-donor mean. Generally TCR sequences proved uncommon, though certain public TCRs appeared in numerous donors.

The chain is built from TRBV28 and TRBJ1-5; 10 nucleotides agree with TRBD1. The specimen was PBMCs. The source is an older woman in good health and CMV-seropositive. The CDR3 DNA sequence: TGTGCCAGCAGACCGGGACAGGGGAATCAGCCCCAGCATTTT. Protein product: CASRPGQGNQPQHF.